Each of the 5 T cell receptor beta chains below was sequenced from the same sample in a study of molecular identifiers for immune sequencing clone quantification. TCRdb recomputed calls from the PCR reads with MiXCR, one row per CDR3 protein. This table holds hundreds of thousands of distinct CDR3 sequences, just under 20% found once. Sequencing was carried out using naive CD8+ T cells from blood, with Jurkat cell RNA spiked in. Subset denoted: FACS-sorted CD8+CD4-CCR7+CD45RA+ naive T cells. The source is a human donor in good health. Some libraries in this study had Jurkat cell RNA spiked in.

This clonotype was counted many times. The J gene is TRBJ2-7, the V gene TRBV20-1, with unresolved D. This CDR3 contains 14 residues. CDR1 is DFQATT and CDR2 is SNEGSKA in the germline V gene (reference sequence). Trimming pared 1 base from V and 1 base from J, leaving 11 bases between. CDR3 region: CSARVLVQSYEQYF. CDR3 nucleotide sequence: TGCAGTGCTAGAGTCCTAGTTCAATCCTACGAGCAGTACTTC.

This clonotype was counted once. The chain links TRBV28 to TRBJ2-3; 7 positions match TRBD2. The germline gives CDR1 MDHEN, CDR2 SYDVKM. V lost 3 bases to trimming and J lost 1 base; unmatched junction nucleotides: 7. The CDR3 consists of 16 residues. As DNA, the CDR3 is TGTGCCAGCAGTTTTCTTACTAGCGACCGCACAGATACGCAGTATTTT. The encoded protein is CASSFLTSDRTDTQYF. Supplemented by reference TRBV28 and TRBJ2-3, the full variable domain reads DVKVTQSSRYLVKRTGEKVFLECVQDMDHENMFWYRQDPGLGLRLIYFSYDVKMKEKGDIPEGYSVSREKKERFSLILESASTNQTSMYLCASSFLTSDRTDTQYFGPGTRLTVL.

This clonotype was counted at least ten times. This chain links TRBV4-1 with TRBJ2-1, with TRBD2 as a possible D gene (7 bases). This CDR3 comprises 16 residues. The germline V and J ends were trimmed by 4 bases and 4 bases, with 17 bases remaining between them. CDR1 MGHRA and CDR2 YSYEKL come from the germline V gene. The CDR3 loop is CASSPLQGGGYNEQFF. The CDR3 DNA reads TGCGCCAGCAGCCCCCTGCAGGGAGGGGGATACAATGAGCAGTTCTTC.

This rearrangement joins TRBV6-2 or TRBV6-3 to TRBJ2-3; the D call may be TRBD1 or TRBD2 (5 bases each). This CDR3 region has 13 residues. Germline V CDR1 and CDR2: MNHEY, SVGEGT. V was pared by 6 bases and J by 4 bases, with 11 bases between. Here the CDR3 DNA reads TGTGCCAGCAGGGTGAGGGGCCCAGATACGCAGTATTTT. Translation gives CASRVRGPDTQYF.

This clonotype was counted ten times or more. The chain carries TRBV2 and TRBJ2-7, with TRBD2 as a possible D gene (6 bases). V was pared by 6 bases and J by 2 bases, with 17 bases between. This CDR3 is 15 amino acids long. CDR1 and CDR2 from the germline V gene are SNHLY and FYNNEI. This CDR3 is CASSPDSTGAYEQYF. The CDR3 coding sequence is TGTGCCAGCAGCCCCGACAGTACGGGAGCCTACGAGCAGTACTTC.